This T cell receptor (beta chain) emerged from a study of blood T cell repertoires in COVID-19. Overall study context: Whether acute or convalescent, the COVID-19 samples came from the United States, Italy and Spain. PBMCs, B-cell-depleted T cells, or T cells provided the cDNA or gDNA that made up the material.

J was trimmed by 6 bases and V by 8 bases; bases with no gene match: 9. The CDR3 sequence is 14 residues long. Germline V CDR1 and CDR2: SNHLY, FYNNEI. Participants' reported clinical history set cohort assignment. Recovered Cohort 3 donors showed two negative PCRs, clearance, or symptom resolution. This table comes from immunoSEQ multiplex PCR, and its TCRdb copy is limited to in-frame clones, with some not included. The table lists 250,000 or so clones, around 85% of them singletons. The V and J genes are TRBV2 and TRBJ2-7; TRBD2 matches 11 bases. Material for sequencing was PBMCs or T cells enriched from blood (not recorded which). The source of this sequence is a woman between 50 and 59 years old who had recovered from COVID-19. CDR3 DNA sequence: TGTGCCAGCGGGACTAGCGGTTTGAGGGGCGAGCAGTACTTC. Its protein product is CASGTSGLRGEQYF.